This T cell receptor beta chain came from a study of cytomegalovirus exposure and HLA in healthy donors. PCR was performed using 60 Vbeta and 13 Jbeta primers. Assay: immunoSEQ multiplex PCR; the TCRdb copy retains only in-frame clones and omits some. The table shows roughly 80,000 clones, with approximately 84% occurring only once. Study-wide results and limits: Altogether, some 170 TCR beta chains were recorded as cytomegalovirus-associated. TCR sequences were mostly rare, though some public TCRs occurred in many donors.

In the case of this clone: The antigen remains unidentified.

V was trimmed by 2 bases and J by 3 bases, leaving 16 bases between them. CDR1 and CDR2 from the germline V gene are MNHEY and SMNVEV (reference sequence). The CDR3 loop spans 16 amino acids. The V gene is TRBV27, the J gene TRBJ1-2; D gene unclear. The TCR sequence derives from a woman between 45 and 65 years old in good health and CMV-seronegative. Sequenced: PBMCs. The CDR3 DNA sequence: TGTGCCAGCAGTTTAAGATTAGGGAGTGTTGACTATGGCTACACCTTC. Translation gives CASSLRLGSVDYGYTF.